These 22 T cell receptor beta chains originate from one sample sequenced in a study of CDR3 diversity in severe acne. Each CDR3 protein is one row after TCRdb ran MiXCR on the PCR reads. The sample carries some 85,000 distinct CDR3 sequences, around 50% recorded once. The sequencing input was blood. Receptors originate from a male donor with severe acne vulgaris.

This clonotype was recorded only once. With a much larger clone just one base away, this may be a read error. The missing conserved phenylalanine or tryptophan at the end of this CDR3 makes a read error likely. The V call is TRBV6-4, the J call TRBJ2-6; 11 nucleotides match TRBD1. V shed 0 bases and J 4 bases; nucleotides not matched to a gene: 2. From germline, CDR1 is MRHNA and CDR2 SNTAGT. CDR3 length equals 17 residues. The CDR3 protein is CASSDSGQGEGANVLTS. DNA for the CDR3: TGTGCCAGCAGTGACTCGGGACAGGGGGAAGGGGCCAACGTCCTGACTTCC.

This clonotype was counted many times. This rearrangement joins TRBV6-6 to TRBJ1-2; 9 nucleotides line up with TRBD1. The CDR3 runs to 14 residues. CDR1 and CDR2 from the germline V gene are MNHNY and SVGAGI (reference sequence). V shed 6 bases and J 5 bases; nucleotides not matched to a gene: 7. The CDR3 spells CASRPSDRGYGYTF. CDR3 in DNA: TGTGCCAGCAGACCCTCGGACAGGGGATATGGCTACACCTTC.

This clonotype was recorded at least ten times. The CDR3 reads CSVEDLGNYGYTF. CDR3 bases: TGCAGCGTTGAAGATCTGGGAAACTATGGCTACACCTTC. V usage is TRBV29-1 and J usage is TRBJ1-2; no definite D call. This CDR3 is built from 13 residues. Germline CDR1 and CDR2: SQVTM and ANQGSEA. Between the trimmed V and J ends, which lost 0 bases and 2 bases, there was a span of 7 bases.

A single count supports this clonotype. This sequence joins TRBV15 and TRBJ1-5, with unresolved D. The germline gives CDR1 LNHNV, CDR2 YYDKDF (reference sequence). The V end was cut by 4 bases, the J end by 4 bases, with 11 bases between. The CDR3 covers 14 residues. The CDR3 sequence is CATSMDHTNQPQHF. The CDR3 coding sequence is TGTGCCACCAGCATGGACCATACAAATCAGCCCCAGCATTTT.

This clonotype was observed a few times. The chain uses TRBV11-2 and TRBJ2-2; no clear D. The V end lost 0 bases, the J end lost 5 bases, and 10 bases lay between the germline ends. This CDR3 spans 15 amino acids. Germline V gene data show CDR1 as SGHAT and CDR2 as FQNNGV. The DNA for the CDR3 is TGTGCCAGCAGCTTAGATATCGTGAGAACCGGGGAGCTGTTTTTT. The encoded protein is CASSLDIVRTGELFF. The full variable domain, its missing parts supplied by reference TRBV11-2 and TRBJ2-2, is EAGVAQSPRYKIIEKRQSVAFWCNPISGHATLYWYQQILGQGPKLLIQFQNNGVVDDSQLPKDRFSAERLKGVDSTLKIQPAKLEDSAVYLCASSLDIVRTGELFFGEGSRLTVL.

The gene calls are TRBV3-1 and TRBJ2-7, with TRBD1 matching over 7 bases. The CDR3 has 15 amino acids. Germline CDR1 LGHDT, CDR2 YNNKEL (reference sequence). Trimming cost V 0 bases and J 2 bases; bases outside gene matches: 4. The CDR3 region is CASSQDPGQAYEQYF. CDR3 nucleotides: TGTGCCAGCAGCCAAGATCCCGGACAGGCCTACGAGCAGTACTTC.

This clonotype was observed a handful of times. The DNA for the CDR3 is TGTGCCAGCAGTTATAATCCCTTCACCCGGGACATAGCCTACGAGCAGTACTTC. Amino acid sequence: CASSYNPFTRDIAYEQYF. This sequence joins TRBV6-2 or TRBV6-3 and TRBJ2-7, with D perhaps TRBD1 (6 bases). CDR1 is MNHEY, CDR2 SVGEGT, per germline. Trimming took 3 bases from V and 2 from J, leaving 23 bases between them. This CDR3 region has 18 residues.

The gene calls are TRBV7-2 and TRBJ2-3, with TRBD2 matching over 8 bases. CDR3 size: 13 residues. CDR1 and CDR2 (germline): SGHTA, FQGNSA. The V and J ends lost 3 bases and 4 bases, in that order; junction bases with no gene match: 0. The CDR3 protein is CASSLTSADTQYF. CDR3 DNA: TGTGCCAGCAGCTTGACTAGCGCAGATACGCAGTATTTT.

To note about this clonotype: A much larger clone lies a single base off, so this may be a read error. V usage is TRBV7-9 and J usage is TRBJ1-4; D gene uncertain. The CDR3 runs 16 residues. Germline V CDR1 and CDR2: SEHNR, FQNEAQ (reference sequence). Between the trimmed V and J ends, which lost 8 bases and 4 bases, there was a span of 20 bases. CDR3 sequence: CASGHKLGVVNEKLFF. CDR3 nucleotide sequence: TGTGCCAGCGGCCACAAACTCGGGGTAGTTAATGAAAAACTGTTTTTT.

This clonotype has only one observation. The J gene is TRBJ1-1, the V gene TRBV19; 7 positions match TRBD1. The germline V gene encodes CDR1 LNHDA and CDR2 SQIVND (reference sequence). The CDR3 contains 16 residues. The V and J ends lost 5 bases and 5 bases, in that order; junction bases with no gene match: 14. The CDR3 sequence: CASSSVTGTSWTEAFF. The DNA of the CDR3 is TGTGCCAGTAGTTCTGTGACAGGGACATCGTGGACTGAAGCTTTCTTT.

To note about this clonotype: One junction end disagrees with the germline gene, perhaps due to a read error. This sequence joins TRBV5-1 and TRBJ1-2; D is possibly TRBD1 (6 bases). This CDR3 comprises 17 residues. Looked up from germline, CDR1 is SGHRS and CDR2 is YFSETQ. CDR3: CASSQDHRGARGYGYTF. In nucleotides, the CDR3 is TGTGCCAGCAGCCAAGATCATAGGGGGGCGCGCGGCTATGGCTACACCTTC.

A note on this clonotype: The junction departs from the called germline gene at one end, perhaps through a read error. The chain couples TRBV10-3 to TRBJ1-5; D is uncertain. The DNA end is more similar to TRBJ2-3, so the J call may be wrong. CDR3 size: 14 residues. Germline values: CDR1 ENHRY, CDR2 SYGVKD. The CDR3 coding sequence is TGTGCCATCGGTGACGAACTCAGCACAGATACGCAGTATTTT. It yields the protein CAIGDELSTDTQYF.

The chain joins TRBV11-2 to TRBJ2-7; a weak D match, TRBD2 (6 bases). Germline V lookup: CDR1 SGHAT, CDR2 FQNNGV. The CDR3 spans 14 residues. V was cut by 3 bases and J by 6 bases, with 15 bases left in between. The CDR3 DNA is TGTGCCAGCAGCTTGGTGGGGGGAGTGGGCGAGCAGTACTTC. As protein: CASSLVGGVGEQYF.

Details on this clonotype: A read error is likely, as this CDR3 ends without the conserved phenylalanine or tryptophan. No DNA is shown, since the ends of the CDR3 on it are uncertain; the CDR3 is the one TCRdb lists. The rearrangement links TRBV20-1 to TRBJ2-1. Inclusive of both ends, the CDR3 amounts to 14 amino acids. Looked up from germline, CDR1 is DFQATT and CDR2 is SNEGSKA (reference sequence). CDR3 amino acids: CSARVGSSYNEQTP.

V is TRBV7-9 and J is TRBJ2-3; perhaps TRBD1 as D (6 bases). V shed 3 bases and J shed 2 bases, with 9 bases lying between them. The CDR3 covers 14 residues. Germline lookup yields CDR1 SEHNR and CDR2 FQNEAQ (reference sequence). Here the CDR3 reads CASSFTGPTDTQYF. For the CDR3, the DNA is TGTGCCAGCAGCTTTACAGGGCCCACAGATACGCAGTATTTT.

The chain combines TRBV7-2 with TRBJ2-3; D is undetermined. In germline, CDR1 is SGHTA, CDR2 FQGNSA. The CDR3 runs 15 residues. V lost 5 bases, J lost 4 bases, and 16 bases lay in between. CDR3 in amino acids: CASSAVYEQSDTQYF. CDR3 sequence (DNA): TGTGCCAGCAGCGCTGTCTACGAGCAGTCAGATACGCAGTATTTT.

The CDR3: CASDPSGRARNEQFF. The CDR3 DNA follows: TGTGCCAGTGATCCTAGCGGGAGGGCCCGTAATGAGCAGTTCTTC. The chain combines TRBV19 with TRBJ2-1; 12 nucleotides line up with TRBD2. Germline V gene sequence: CDR1 LNHDA, CDR2 SQIVND (reference sequence). This CDR3 comprises 15 residues. The trim removed 8 bases at V and 7 bases at J, leaving 9 bases unmatched.

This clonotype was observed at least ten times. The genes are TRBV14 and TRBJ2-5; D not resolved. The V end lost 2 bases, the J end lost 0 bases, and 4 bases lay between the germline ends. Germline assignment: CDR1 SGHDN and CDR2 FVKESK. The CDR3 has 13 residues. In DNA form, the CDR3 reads TGTGCCAGCAGCCAACACAACCAAGAGACCCAGTACTTC. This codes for CASSQHNQETQYF. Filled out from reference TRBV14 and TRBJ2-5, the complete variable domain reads EAGVTQFPSHSVIEKGQTVTLRCDPISGHDNLYWYRRVMGKEIKFLLHFVKESKQDESGMPNNRFLAERTGGTYSTLKVQPAELEDSGVYFCASSQHNQETQYFGPGTRLLVL.

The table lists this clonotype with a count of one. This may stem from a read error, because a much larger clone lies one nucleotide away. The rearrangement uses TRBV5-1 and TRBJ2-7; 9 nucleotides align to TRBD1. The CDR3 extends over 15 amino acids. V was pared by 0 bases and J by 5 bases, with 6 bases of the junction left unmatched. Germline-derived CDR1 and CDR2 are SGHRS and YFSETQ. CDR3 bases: TGCGCCAGCAGCTTGGTACAGGGGGCAGTGCACGAGCAGTACTTC. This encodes CASSLVQGAVHEQYF.

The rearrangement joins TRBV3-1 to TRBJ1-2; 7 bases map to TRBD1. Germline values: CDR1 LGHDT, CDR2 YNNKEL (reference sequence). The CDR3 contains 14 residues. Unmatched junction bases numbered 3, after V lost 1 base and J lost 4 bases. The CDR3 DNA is TGTGCCAGCAGCCAAGGACAGGGCTTCTATGGCTACACCTTC. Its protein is CASSQGQGFYGYTF. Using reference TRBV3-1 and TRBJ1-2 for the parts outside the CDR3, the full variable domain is DTAVSQTPKYLVTQMGNDKSIKCEQNLGHDTMYWYKQDSKKFLKIMFSYNNKELIINETVPNRFSPKSPDKAHLNLHINSLELGDSAVYFCASSQGQGFYGYTFGSGTRLTVV.

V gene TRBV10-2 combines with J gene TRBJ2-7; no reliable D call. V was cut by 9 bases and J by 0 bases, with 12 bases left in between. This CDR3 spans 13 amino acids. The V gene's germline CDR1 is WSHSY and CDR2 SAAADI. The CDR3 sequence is CASTNTFSYEQYF. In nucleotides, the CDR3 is TGCGCCAGTACTAACACCTTCTCCTACGAGCAGTACTTC.

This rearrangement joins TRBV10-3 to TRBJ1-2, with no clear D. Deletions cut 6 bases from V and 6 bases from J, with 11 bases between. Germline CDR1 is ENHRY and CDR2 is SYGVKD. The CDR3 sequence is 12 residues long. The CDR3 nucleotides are TGTGCCATCAGGGGCCTGCTTGATGGCTACACCTTC. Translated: CAIRGLLDGYTF.